This T cell receptor beta chain was profiled in a study of blood T cell repertoires in COVID-19. Study information: T cells, B-cell-depleted T cells, or PBMCs supplied cDNA or gDNA.

With regard to this clone: A junction end diverges from the germline sequence, so it may reflect a read error.

Libraries were prepared by immunoSEQ multiplex PCR; TCRdb keeps only in-frame clonotypes and omits some of them. Counted here are a few hundred thousand clones, around four fifths occurring once; the ten biggest clones make up 20%. This TCR came from a man younger than 40 with active or convalescent COVID-19. The sample comprised peripheral blood.

CDR3 in DNA: TGTGCCAGCAGCGTACTGGACAGGGGCCTCTATAATTCACCCTTCCACTTT. This gives the protein CASSVLDRGLYNSPFHF. The chain combines TRBV9 with TRBJ1-6, with 9 nucleotides matching TRBD1. Germline V gene data show CDR1 as SGDLS and CDR2 as YYNGEE. This CDR3 comprises 17 residues.